Sequencing of this T cell receptor beta chain was carried out in a study of CXCR3-negative and CXCR3-positive naive CD8 T cells. Overall study findings and caveats: A higher hydrophobicity marked the TRB CDR3s of CXCR3-positive naive cells versus CXCR3-negative naive cells.

Within the CD8+ T cell compartment, naive cells were CD45RO-CCR7+CD27+CD95-. The study made its TRB cDNA libraries by 5' RACE, adding UMI labels. TCRdb reprocessed the 5' RACE reads, keeping one entry per CDR3 protein, no DNA. The table lists 150,000 to 180,000 distinct CDR3 sequences. In regard to this clonotype: Its antigen is not known.

The length of the CDR3 is 15 residues. Germline values: CDR1 SGHVS, CDR2 FQNEAQ. This rearrangement joins TRBV7-8 to TRBJ1-4; TCRdb indicates TRBD1, and absent DNA this call remains unverified. Material for sequencing was naive CXCR3+ CD8+ T cells from blood. Subset defined: CD45RO-CCR7+CD27+CD95- naive CD8+ T cells expressing CXCR3 (TNR3+). The TCR sequence derives from a human donor in good health. Some clones in this sample may be carry-over from other donors' samples. The CDR3 protein is CASSAAQGVNEKLFF.